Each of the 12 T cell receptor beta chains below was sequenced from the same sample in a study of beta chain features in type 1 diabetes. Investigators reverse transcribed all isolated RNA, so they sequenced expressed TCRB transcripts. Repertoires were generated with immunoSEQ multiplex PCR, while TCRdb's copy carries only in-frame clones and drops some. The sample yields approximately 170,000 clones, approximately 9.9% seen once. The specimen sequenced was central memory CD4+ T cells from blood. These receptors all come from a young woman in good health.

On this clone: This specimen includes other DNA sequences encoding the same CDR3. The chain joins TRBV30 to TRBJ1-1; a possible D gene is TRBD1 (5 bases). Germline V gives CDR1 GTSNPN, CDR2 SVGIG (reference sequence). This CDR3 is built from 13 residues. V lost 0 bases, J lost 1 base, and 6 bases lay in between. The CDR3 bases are TGTGCCTGGAGTGTCAGGGCGAACACTGAAGCTTTCTTT. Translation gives CAWSVRANTEAFF.

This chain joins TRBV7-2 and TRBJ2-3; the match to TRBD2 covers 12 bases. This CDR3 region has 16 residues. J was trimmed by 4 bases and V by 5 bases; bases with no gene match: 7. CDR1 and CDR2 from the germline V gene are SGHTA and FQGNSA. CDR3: CASSRQLAGGADTQYF. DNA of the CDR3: TGTGCCAGCAGCCGTCAACTAGCGGGGGGCGCAGATACGCAGTATTTT.

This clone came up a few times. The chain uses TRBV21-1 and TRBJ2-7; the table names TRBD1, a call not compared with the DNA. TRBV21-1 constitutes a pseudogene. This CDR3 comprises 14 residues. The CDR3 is CASSLLDRMDEQYF. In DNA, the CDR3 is TGTGCCAGCAGCTTACTAGACAGGATGGACGAGCAGTACTTC.

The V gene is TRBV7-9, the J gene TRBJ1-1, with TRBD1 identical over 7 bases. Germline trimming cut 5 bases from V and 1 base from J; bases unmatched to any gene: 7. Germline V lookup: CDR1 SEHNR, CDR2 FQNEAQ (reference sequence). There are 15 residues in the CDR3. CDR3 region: CASSTDRRGNTEAFF. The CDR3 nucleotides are TGTGCCAGCAGCACGGACAGGCGGGGGAACACTGAAGCTTTCTTT.

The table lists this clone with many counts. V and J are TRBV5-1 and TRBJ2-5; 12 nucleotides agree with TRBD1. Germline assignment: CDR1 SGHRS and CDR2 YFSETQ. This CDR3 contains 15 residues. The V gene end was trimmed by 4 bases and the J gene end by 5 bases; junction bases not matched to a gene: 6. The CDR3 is CASSGGTGGAETQYF. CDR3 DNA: TGCGCCAGCAGCGGCGGGACAGGGGGCGCGGAGACCCAGTACTTC.

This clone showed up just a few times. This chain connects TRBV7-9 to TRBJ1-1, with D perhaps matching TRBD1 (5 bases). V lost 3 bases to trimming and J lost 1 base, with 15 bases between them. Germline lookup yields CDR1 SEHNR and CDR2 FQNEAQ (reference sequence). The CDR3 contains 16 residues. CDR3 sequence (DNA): TGTGCCAGCAGCTTCGAGGAAGGGAGGGGGAACACTGAAGCTTTCTTT. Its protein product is CASSFEEGRGNTEAFF.

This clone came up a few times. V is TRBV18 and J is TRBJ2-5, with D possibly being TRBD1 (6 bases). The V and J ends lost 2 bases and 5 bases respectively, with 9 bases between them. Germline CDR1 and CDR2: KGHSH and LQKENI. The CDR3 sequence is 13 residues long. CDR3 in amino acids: CASSPNREETQYF. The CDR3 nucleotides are TGTGCCAGCTCACCAAACAGGGAGGAGACCCAGTACTTC. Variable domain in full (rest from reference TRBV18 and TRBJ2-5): NAGVMQNPRHLVRRRGQEARLRCSPMKGHSHVYWYRQLPEEGLKFMVYLQKENIIDESGMPKERFSAEFPKEGPSILRIQQVVRGDSAAYFCASSPNREETQYFGPGTRLLVL.

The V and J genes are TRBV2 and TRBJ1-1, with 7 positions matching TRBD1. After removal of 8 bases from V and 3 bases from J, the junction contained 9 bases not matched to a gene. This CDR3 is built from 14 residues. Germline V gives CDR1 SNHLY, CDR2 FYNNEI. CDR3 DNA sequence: TGTGCCAGCTCCCGAGGGCAGGGGGACACTGAAGCTTTCTTT. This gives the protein CASSRGQGDTEAFF. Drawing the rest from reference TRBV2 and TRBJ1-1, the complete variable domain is EPEVTQTPSHQVTQMGQEVILRCVPISNHLYFYWYRQILGQKVEFLVSFYNNEISEKSEIFDDQFSVERPDGSNFTLKIRSTKLEDSAMYFCASSRGQGDTEAFFGQGTRLTVV.

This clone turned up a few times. CDR3 coding DNA: TGTGCCAGCAGTCTTAGCGGGGCTCGCTCCTACAATGAGCAGTTCTTC. Its translation is CASSLSGARSYNEQFF. The rearrangement uses TRBV7-6 and TRBJ2-1, with 8 bases that match TRBD2. The CDR3 loop spans 16 amino acids. V trimming: 6 bases; J trimming: 0 bases; junction bases outside the gene matches: 7. Germline V gives CDR1 SGHVS, CDR2 FNYEAQ.

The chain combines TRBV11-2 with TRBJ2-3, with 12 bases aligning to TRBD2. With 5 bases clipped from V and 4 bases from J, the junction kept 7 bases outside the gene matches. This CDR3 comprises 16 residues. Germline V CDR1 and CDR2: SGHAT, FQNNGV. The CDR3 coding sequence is TGTGCCAGCAGCCAAGATCTAGCGGGAGGGCCAGATACGCAGTATTTT. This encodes CASSQDLAGGPDTQYF.

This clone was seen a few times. The CDR3 spells CASSSTPGQGSNNEQFF. For the CDR3, the DNA is TGTGCCAGCAGCTCCACCCCGGGACAGGGGTCGAACAATGAGCAGTTCTTC. V is TRBV5-6 and J is TRBJ2-1, with 10 bases fitting TRBD1. The trim removed 3 bases at V and 5 bases at J, leaving 11 bases unmatched. CDR3 length equals 17 residues. CDR1 and CDR2 from the germline V gene are SGHDT and YYEEEE.

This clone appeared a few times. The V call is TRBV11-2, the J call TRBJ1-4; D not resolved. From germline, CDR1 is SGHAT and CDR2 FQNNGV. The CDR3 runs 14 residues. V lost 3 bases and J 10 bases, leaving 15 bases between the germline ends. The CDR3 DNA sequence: TGTGCCAGCAGCTTGGACTTGGGCCGGGGAAAACTGTTTTTT. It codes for CASSLDLGRGKLFF.